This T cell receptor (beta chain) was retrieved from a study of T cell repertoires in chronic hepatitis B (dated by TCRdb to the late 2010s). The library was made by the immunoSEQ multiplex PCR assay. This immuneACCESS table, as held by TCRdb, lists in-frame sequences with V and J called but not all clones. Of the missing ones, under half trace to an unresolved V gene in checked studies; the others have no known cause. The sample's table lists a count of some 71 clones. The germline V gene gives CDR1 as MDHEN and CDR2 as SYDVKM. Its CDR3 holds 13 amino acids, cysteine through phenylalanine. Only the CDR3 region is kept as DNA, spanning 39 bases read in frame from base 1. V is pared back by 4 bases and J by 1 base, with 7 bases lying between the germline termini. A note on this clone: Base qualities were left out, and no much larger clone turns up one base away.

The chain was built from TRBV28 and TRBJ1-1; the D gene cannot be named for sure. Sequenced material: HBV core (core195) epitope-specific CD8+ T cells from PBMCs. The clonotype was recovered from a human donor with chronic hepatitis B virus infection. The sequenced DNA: TGTGCCAGCAGTTCGGCAGCGAACACTGAAGCTTTCTTT. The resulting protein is CASSSAANTEAFF. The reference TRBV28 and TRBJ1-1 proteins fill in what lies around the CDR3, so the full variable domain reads DVKVTQSSRYLVKRTGEKVFLECVQDMDHENMFWYRQDPGLGLRLIYFSYDVKMKEKGDIPEGYSVSREKKERFSLILESASTNQTSMYLCASSSAANTEAFFGQGTRLTVV.